This is a list of T cell receptor beta chains from one sample in a study of blood T cell repertoires in COVID-19. The assay was immunoSEQ multiplex PCR, and TCRdb's table has in-frame clones only and misses some. The sample contains around 150,000 clones, roughly 88% of which appear only once. Sequenced input: peripheral blood. Every receptor here comes from a man between 60 and 75 years old with active or convalescent COVID-19. Both conserved end residues are part of each CDR3. The D gene is left open where the match is weak. Clone size appears in some rows only: once, few, many, or a class for an expanded clone.

>NA|TRBJ2-7|TRBD1|17|TRBV6-2/TRBV6-3
TGTGCCAGCAGTCCAATGCGTGGGACAGGCCGCTCCTACGAGCAGTACTTC
CASSPMRGTGRSYEQYF
>NA|TRBJ2-2|NA|15|TRBV5-4
TGTGCCAGCAGCCTAACAGGGATCAACACCGGGGAGCTGTTTTTT
CASSLTGINTGELFF
>NA|TRBJ2-1|TRBD2|13|TRBV12-3/TRBV12-4
TGTGCCAGCAGTCCCCTAGCGGGAGGGATTGAGTTCTTC
CASSPLAGGIEFF
>NA|TRBJ2-3|NA|15|TRBV19
TGTGCCAGTAGTAGGACAGCGGGACTCACAGATACGCAGTATTTT
CASSRTAGLTDTQYF
>NA|TRBJ2-7|TRBD2|15|TRBV5-1
TGCGCCAGCAGCTTGATAGCGGGAGACTCCTACGAGCAGTACTTC
CASSLIAGDSYEQYF
>NA|TRBJ2-5|NA|14|TRBV24-1
TGTGCCACCAGTGATAACGGAAGGGGAGAGACCCAGTACTTC
CATSDNGRGETQYF
>few|TRBJ1-2|TRBD1|12|TRBV6-5
TGTGCCAGCAGCCGAACAGGGGAAGGCTACACCTTC
CASSRTGEGYTF
>NA|TRBJ2-2|TRBD2|16|TRBV19
TGTGCCAGTCAAGGGACTAGCGGACCGAACACCGGGGAGCTGTTTTTT
CASQGTSGPNTGELFF
>NA|TRBJ2-5|TRBD2|15|TRBV19
TGTGCCAGTAGTATGAGGCGGCGGGGGCAAGAGACCCAGTACTTC
CASSMRRRGQETQYF
>NA|TRBJ1-2|NA|15|TRBV7-9
TGTGCCAGCAGCTTAGCCCGGGGTGGAGGCTATGGCTACACCTTC
CASSLARGGGYGYTF
>NA|TRBJ1-5|TRBD1|13|TRBV19
TGTGCCAGTGGGACAGGTTTTTACCAGCCCCAGCATTTT
CASGTGFYQPQHF
>large|TRBJ2-2|NA|16|TRBV13
TGTGCCAGCAGCCCAAGGGAGCGCGCGAACACCGGGGAGCTGTTTTTT
CASSPRERANTGELFF
>NA|TRBJ1-5|NA|14|TRBV19
TGTGCCAGTAGTATTACAGGGCCGGGACAGCCCCAGCATTTT
CASSITGPGQPQHF
>NA|TRBJ2-5|NA|11|TRBV27
TGTGCCAGCAGCCGCGGGGAGACCCAGTACTTC
CASSRGETQYF
>NA|TRBJ2-1|TRBD2|15|TRBV2
TGTGCCAGCAGTGAAAGACTAGCGGACTACAATGAGCAGTTCTTC
CASSERLADYNEQFF
>NA|TRBJ1-2|NA|15|TRBV4-3
TGCGCCAGCAGCCAAGATTTTGGGACACTCTATGGCTACACCTTC
CASSQDFGTLYGYTF
>NA|TRBJ2-1|TRBD1|16|TRBV5-1
TGCGCCAGCAGCTTGGCCGCGGGGACAGGGAACAATGAGCAGTTCTTC
CASSLAAGTGNNEQFF